This TCR beta chain was observed in a study of T cell responses to AZD1222 COVID-19 vaccine. Notes on the study in general: Repertoire sampling happened only post peak T cell response.

Libraries were prepared by immunoSEQ multiplex PCR; TCRdb keeps only in-frame clonotypes and omits some of them. The data show about 99,000 clones, with about 85% seen just once and around 3.1% held by the top ten. Regarding this clone: What it binds is unknown.

Germline V gene sequence: CDR1 MNHEY, CDR2 SMNVEV (reference sequence). CDR3 length: 13 residues. The V end lost 2 bases, the J end lost 7 bases, and 6 bases lay between the germline ends. This specimen consisted of peripheral blood, obtained on day 0 of AZD1222 vaccination. This clonotype originated in an adult in good health. V and J are TRBV27 and TRBJ1-6; D call uncertain. The CDR3 DNA follows: TGTGCCAGCAGTTTACTGACGAATTCACCCCTCCACTTT. Protein: CASSLLTNSPLHF.